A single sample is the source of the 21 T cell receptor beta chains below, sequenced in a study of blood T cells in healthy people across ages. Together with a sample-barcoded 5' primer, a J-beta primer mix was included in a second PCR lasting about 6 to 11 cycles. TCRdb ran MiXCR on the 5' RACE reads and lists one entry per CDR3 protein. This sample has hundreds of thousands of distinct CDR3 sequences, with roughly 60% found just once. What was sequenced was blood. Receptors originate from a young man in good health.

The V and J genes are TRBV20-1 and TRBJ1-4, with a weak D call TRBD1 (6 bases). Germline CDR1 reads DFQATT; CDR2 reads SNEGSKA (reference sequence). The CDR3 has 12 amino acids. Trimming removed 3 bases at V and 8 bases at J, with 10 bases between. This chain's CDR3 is CSARYRDEKLFF. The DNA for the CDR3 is TGCAGTGCTAGGTACAGGGACGAAAAACTGTTTTTT.

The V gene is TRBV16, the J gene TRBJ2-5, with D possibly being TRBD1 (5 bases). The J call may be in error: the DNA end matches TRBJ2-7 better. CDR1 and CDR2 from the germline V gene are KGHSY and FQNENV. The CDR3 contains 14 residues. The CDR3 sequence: CASSQRQISYEQYF. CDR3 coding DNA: TGTGCCAGCAGCCAACGACAGATCTCCTACGAGCAGTACTTC.

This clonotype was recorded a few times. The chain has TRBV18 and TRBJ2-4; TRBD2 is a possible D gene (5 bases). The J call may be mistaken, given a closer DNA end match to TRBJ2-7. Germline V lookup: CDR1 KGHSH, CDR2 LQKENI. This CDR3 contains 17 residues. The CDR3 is CASSPEAVERNSYEQYF. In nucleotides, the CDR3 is TGTGCCAGCTCACCTGAAGCGGTTGAGCGGAACTCCTACGAGCAGTACTTC.

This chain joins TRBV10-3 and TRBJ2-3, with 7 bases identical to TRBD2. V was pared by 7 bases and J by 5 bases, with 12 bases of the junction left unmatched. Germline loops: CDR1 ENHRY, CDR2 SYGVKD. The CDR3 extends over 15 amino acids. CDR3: CAIMTAGREGDTQYF. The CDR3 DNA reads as TGTGCCATCATGACAGCGGGGCGGGAAGGAGATACGCAGTATTTT.

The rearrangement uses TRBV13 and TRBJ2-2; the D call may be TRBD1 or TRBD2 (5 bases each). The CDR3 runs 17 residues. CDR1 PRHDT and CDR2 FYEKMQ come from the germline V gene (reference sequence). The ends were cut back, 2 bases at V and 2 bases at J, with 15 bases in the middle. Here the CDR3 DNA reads TGTGCCAGCAGCTTAAGTGTACAGGACTCCAACACCGGGGAGCTGTTTTTT. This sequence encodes CASSLSVQDSNTGELFF. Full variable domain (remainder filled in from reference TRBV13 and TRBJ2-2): AAGVIQSPRHLIKEKRETATLKCYPIPRHDTVYWYQQGPGQDPQFLISFYEKMQSDKGSIPDRFSAQQFSDYHSELNMSSLELGDSALYFCASSLSVQDSNTGELFFGEGSRLTVL.

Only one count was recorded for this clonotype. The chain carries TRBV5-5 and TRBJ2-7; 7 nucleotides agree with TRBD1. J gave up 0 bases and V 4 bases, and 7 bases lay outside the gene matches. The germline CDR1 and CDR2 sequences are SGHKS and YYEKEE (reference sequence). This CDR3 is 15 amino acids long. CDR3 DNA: TGTGCCAGCAGCGATAGACAGGGCCTCTCCTACGAGCAGTACTTC. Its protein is CASSDRQGLSYEQYF.

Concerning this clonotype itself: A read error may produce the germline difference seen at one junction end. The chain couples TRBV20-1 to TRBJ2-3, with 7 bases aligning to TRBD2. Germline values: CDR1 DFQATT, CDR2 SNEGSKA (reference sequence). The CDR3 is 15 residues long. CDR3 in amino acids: CSTRVGLAVTDTQYF. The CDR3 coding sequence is TGCAGTACTAGAGTAGGGCTAGCGGTCACAGATACGCAGTATTTT.

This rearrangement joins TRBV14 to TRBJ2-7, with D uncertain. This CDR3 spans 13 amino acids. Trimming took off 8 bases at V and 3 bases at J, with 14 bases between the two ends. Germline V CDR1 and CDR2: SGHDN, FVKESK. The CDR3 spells CASPLLEVYEQYF. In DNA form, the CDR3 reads TGTGCCAGCCCCCTCCTTGAGGTCTACGAGCAGTACTTC. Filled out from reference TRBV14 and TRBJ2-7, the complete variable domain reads EAGVTQFPSHSVIEKGQTVTLRCDPISGHDNLYWYRRVMGKEIKFLLHFVKESKQDESGMPNNRFLAERTGGTYSTLKVQPAELEDSGVYFCASPLLEVYEQYFGPGTRLTVT.

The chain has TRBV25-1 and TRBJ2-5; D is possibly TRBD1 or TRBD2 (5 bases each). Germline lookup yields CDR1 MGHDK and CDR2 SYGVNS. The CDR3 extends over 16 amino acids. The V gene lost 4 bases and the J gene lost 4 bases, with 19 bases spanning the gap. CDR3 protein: CASSGDGPRTGETQYF. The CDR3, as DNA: TGTGCCAGCAGTGGGGACGGGCCGCGCACCGGAGAGACCCAGTACTTC.

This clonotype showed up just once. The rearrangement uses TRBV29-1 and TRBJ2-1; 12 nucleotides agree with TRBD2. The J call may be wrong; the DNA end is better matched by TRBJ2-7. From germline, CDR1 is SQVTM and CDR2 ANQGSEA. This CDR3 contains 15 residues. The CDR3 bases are TGCAGCGTATGGACTAGCGGGATCGTTCAGAATGAGCAGTACTTC. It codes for CSVWTSGIVQNEQYF.

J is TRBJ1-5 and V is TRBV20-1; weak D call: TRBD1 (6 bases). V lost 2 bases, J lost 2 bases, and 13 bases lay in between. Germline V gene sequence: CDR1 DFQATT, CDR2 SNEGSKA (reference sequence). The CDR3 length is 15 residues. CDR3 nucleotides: TGCAGTGCTAGACCCGGGGGGCACGGCAATCAGCCCCAGCATTTT. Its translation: CSARPGGHGNQPQHF.

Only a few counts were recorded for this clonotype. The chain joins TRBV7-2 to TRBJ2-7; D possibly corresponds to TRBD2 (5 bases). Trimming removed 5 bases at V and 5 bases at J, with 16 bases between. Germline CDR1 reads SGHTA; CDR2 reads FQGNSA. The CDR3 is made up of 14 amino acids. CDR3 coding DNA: TGTGCCAGCAGCCCGAACCGGGGATCCCACGAGCAGTACTTC. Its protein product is CASSPNRGSHEQYF. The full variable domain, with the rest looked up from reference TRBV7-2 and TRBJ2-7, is GAGVSQSPSNKVTEKGKDVELRCDPISGHTALYWYRQSLGQGLEFLIYFQGNSAPDKSGLPSDRFSAERTGGSVSTLTIQRTQQEDSAVYLCASSPNRGSHEQYFGPGTRLTVT.

This CDR3 is CSVDHRVYEQFF. The CDR3 nucleotides read TGCAGCGTTGATCACAGGGTATATGAGCAGTTCTTC. V is TRBV29-1 and J is TRBJ2-1; the D gene is possibly TRBD1 (6 bases). Germline V gives CDR1 SQVTM, CDR2 ANQGSEA. With 3 bases removed from V and 8 bases from J, the gap between germline ends came to 11 bases. The CDR3 totals 12 residues.

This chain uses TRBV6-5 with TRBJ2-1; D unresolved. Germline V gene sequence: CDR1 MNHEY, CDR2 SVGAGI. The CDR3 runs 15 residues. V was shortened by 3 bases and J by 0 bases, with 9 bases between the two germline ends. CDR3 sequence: CASSYQESSYNEQFF. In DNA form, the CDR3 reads TGTGCCAGCAGTTATCAGGAGAGCTCCTACAATGAGCAGTTCTTC.

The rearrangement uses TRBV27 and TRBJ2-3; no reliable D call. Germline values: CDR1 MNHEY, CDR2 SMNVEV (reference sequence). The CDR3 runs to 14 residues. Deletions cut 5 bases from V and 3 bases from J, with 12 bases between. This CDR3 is CASSAASWTDTQYF. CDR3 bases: TGTGCCAGCAGTGCGGCTAGTTGGACAGATACGCAGTATTTT.

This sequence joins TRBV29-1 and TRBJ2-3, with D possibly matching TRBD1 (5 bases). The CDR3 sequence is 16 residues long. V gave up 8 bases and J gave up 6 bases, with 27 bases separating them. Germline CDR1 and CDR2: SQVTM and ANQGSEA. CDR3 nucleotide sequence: TGCAGCTTCAACCTCGTTTCAGGGCCCGCTGTGGATACGCAGTATTTT. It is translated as CSFNLVSGPAVDTQYF.

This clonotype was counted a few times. The chain's CDR3 is CASSDRTQETQYF. The DNA for the CDR3 is TGTGCCAGCAGTGACAGGACGCAAGAGACCCAGTACTTC. This chain joins TRBV2 and TRBJ2-5; D not resolved. Germline V gives CDR1 SNHLY, CDR2 FYNNEI. With 3 bases removed from V and 2 bases from J, the gap between germline ends came to 7 bases. The CDR3 is 13 amino acids.

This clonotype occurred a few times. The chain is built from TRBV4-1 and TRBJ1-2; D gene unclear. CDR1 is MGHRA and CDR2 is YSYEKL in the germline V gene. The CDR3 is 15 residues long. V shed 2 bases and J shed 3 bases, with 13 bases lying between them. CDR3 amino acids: CASSQRLGLYYGYTF. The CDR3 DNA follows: TGCGCCAGCAGCCAAAGGCTTGGACTGTACTATGGCTACACCTTC.

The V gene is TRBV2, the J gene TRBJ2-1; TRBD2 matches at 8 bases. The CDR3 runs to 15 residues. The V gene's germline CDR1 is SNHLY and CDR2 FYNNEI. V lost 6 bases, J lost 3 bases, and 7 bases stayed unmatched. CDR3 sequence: CASREREGFYNEQFF. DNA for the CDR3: TGTGCCAGCAGGGAACGGGAGGGCTTCTACAATGAGCAGTTCTTC.

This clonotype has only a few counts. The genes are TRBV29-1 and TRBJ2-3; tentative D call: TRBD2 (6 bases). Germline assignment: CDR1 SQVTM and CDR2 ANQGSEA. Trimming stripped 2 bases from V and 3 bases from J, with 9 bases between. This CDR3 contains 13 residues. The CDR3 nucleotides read TGCAGCGTTGAACTTAGCGGTACAGATACGCAGTATTTT. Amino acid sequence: CSVELSGTDTQYF.

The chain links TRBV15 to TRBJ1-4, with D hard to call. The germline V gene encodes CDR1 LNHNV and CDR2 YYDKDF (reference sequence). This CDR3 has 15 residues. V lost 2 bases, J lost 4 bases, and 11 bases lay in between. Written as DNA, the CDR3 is TGTGCCACCAGCAGACTCCGTGGGGTTAATGAAAAACTGTTTTTT. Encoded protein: CATSRLRGVNEKLFF.